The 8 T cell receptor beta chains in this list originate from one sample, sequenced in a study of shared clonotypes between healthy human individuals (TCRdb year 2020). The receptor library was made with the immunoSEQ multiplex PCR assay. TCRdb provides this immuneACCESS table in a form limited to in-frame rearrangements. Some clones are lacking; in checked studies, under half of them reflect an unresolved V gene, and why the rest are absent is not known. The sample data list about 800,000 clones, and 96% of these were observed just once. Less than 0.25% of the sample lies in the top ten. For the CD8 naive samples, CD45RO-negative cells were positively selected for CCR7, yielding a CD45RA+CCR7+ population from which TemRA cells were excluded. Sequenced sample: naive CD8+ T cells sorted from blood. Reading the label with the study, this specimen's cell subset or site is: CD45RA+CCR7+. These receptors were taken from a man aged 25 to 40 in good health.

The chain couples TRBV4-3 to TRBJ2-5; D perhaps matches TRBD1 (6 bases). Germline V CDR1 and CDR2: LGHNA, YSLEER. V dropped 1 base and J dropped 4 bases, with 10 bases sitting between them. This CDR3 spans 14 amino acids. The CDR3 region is CASSQAPGVETQYF. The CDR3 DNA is TGCGCCAGCAGCCAAGCGCCAGGGGTAGAGACCCAGTACTTC.

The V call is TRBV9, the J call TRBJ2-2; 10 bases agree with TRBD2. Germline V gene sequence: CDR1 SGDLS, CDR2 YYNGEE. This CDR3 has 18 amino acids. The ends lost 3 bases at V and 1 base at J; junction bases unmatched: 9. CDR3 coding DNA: TGTGCCAGCAGCGCTTCCCCGACTAGCGGGTGGAACACCGGGGAGCTGTTTTTT. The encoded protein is CASSASPTSGWNTGELFF.

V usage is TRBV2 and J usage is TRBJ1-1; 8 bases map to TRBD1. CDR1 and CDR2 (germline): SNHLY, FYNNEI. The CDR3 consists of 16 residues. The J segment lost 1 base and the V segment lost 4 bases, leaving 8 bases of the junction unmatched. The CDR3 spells CASSGGTGWANTEAFF. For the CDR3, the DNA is TGTGCCAGCAGTGGCGGGACAGGTTGGGCGAACACTGAAGCTTTCTTT.

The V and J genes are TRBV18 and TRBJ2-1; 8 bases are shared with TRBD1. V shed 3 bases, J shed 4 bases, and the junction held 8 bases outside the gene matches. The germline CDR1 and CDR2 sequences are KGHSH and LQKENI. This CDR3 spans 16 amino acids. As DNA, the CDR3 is TGTGCCAGCTCACCGGCGACAGGGGCGCAGTACAATGAGCAGTTCTTC. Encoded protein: CASSPATGAQYNEQFF.

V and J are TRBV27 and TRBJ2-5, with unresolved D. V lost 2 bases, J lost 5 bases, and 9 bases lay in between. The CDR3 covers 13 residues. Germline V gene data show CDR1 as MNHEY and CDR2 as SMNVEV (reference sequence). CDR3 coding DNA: TGTGCCAGCAGTTTACTCCAAGAGGAGACCCAGTACTTC. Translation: CASSLLQEETQYF.

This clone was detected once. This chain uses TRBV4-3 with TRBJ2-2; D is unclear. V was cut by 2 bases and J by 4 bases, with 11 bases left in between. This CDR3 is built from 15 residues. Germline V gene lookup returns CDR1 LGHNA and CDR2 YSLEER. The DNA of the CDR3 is TGCGCCAGCAGCCAACATTGGGCCTCCACCGGGGAGCTGTTTTTT. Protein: CASSQHWASTGELFF.

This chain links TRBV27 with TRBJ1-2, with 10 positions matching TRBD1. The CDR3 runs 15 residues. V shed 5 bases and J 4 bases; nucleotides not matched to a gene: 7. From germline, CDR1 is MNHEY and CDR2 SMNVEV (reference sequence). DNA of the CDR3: TGTGCCAGCAGTGCCACGACAGGGGGCGGCTATGGCTACACCTTC. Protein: CASSATTGGGYGYTF.

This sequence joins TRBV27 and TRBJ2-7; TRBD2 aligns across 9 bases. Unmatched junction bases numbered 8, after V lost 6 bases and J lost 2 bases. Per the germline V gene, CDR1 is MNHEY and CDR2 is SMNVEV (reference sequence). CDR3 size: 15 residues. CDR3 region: CASSLTSGSTYEQYF. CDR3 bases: TGTGCCAGCAGCCTCACTAGCGGGTCCACCTACGAGCAGTACTTC.